This entry features one T cell receptor beta chain sequence. Its antigen remains undetermined. The junction does not match germline at one end; this may be a read error. This entry comes from a study of blood T cell repertoires in COVID-19 (dated by TCRdb to between 2020 and 2021). At the level of the whole study: Collaborator samples came from the United States, Italy and Spain and covered acute and convalescent phases of COVID-19. The material from the prospective study consisted of cDNA or gDNA derived from T cells, B-cell-depleted T cells, or PBMCs. Deeply sampled blood TCRbeta repertoires from subjects exposed to, actively infected with, or recovered from COVID-19 were included in the dataset. The repertoires were released in a freely available public database meant as a resource for research on the immune response to SARS-CoV-2. Samples were obtained from the ongoing ImmuneRACE study (first 160 participants) and from about 1,300 subjects provided by 6 global collaborators. The sample metadata nearly always contained a de-identified subject ID, COVID-19 status, age in years and sex. HLA class I and class II types, where available, came from metadata supplied by the sample provider rather than from assay-based typing.

The CDR3 holds 15 amino acids from the cysteine to the phenylalanine. The DNA shown is the 45-base CDR3, in frame from base 1. The germline V gene (reference sequence) yields SGHNT for CDR1 and YYREEE for CDR2. Whole blood was collected in K2EDTA tubes by collaborating institutions according to the institutions' own protocols. For TCRbeta analysis, collaborators shipped samples as frozen whole blood, isolated PBMCs, or DNA extracted from either of those sample types. The paper's findings and limits, for the study overall: Clinical and demographic metadata were provided uncurated, with the amount varying by source and participant.

TCRbeta CDR3 regions were amplified from genomic DNA using the immunoSEQ Assay, a bias-controlled multiplex PCR. On the authors' methods: The number of nucleated cells in each sample was estimated from the amplification of reference gene primers within the assay. To quantify the absolute abundance of each unique TCRbeta CDR3 rearrangement, sequence reads were collapsed and filtered. For each sample, productive Simpson clonality was calculated as the square root of Simpson's diversity index across productive rearrangements. Not all clones reach the TCRdb copy of this immuneACCESS table, which keeps in-frame sequences only. Checked studies attribute under half of the gap to unresolved V genes and leave the rest unexplained. V and J calls and clone size are as listed in that table; D and trimming were resolved from the DNA. The sample records around 63,000 clones, 80% to 90% of which are singletons. Around 6.1% of the sample comes from the top ten.

The sequence joins TRBV5-4 to TRBJ2-5, with 7 bases in between that match TRBD2. The TCR was taken from a man between 60 and 75 years old with acute or convalescent COVID-19. The sample comprised peripheral blood. The nucleotide sequence reads TGTGCCAGCAGCCCCGAGGCGGGGGTTCAAGAGGCCCAGTACTTC. The translation is CASSPEAGVQEAQYF.